The source of this T cell receptor beta chain is a study of cytomegalovirus exposure and HLA in healthy donors. Study-wide findings and caveats: TCR beta sequences reportedly predicted most subjects' HLA-A and HLA-B alleles accurately. TCR beta V- and J-gene trimming was later associated with a missense DCLRE1C variant. In vitro assays verified that a few CMV-associated chains recognized CMV antigens specifically.

CDR3 length equals 12 residues. CDR1 SGHTA and CDR2 FQGNSA come from the germline V gene. Of note for this clone: Its antigen is currently unknown. Germline and junction disagree at one end, which may indicate a read error. The same CDR3 arises from other DNA sequences in this sample as well.

The primer mix had 60 Vbeta and 13 Jbeta primers. The method was immunoSEQ multiplex PCR; TCRdb's version includes in-frame clones alone and lacks a portion of them. The table lists roughly 100,000 clones, over 65% of them singletons, with approximately 1.7% in the top ten. The rearrangement joins TRBV7-2 to TRBJ2-7; a possible D gene is TRBD1 (6 bases). This TCR was sampled from a woman between 35 and 50 years old in good health and CMV-seronegative. Sequencing was done on a sample of PBMCs. CDR3 sequence reads: CASSFPGAEQYF. The CDR3 DNA sequence: TGTGCCAGTAGCTTCCCAGGGGCCGAGCAGTACTTC.